This T cell receptor beta chain stems from a study of blood T cell repertoires in COVID-19. Study summary: PBMCs, B-cell-depleted T cells, or T cells provided the cDNA or gDNA that made up the material.

This clone has only one observation. Method: immunoSEQ multiplex PCR; TCRdb's copy keeps in-frame clones and lacks some. The table shows more than 200,000 clones, with around 87% occurring only once. V was trimmed by 5 bases and J by 8 bases, leaving 16 bases between them. This CDR3 is built from 14 residues. Germline lookup yields CDR1 KGHDR and CDR2 SFDVKD. This sequence joins TRBV24-1 and TRBJ2-3, with D tentatively TRBD2 (5 bases). This clonotype originated in a woman aged 50 to 60 with COVID-19, enrolled during active disease. Sequencing used peripheral blood. CDR3 sequence: CATSVHGARGTQYF. CDR3 DNA sequence: TGTGCCACCAGTGTTCACGGAGCTCGGGGTACGCAGTATTTT.